A selection of T cell receptor beta chains follows, all from one sample in a study of blood T cell repertoires in COVID-19. Only in-frame clones appear in the TCRdb table, and some are missing; sequencing was by immunoSEQ multiplex PCR. The profile shows a few hundred thousand clones, around 91% of them singletons. Material for sequencing was peripheral blood. The receptors come from a woman aged 55-69 years with COVID-19, enrolled during active disease. CDR3s include the opening cysteine and the closing phenylalanine or tryptophan. The order of the fields is D gene, V gene, J gene, CDR3 DNA, CDR3 protein. D genes are given only for firm matches.

>.|TRBV27|TRBJ1-4
TGTGCCAGCAGTTTATCCCCGGGGGAGGAAAAACTGTTTTTT
CASSLSPGEEKLFF
>TRBD1|TRBV10-3|TRBJ1-2
TGTGCCAGTCAGCCCGGGACAGGGTTTGGCTACACCTTC
CASQPGTGFGYTF
>.|TRBV9|TRBJ2-7
TGTGCCAGCAGCGCTATCGCCTACGAGCAGTACTTC
CASSAIAYEQYF
>.|TRBV6-2/TRBV6-3|TRBJ1-1
TGTGCCAGCAGTTACTCCACAGGGAAAGCTTTCTTT
CASSYSTGKAFF
>.|TRBV7-2|TRBJ1-4
TGTGCCAGCAGCTTAGCTCCACAGATGGCTAATGAAAAACTGTTTTTT
CASSLAPQMANEKLFF
>.|TRBV19|TRBJ1-1
TGTGCCAGTACCCATGGGTCTCCACCGGGGAACACTGAAGCTTTCTTT
CASTHGSPPGNTEAFF
>TRBD1|TRBV7-2|TRBJ1-6
TGTGCCAGCAGCCAGGGACAGGGAATTCGCTCACCCCTCCACTTT
CASSQGQGIRSPLHF
>TRBD1|TRBV9|TRBJ1-2
TGTGCCAGCAGCGGATGGGACAGGGGGTATGGCTACACCTTC
CASSGWDRGYGYTF
>TRBD2|TRBV6-2/TRBV6-3|TRBJ2-3
TGTGCCAGCAGTTACCCTACGGCGGGGGGGTATACAGATACGCAGTATTTT
CASSYPTAGGYTDTQYF
>.|TRBV24-1|TRBJ2-1
TGTGCCACCAGTGTACCCTTCGGGGATGAGCAGTTCTTC
CATSVPFGDEQFF
>.|TRBV3-1/TRBV3-2|TRBJ2-5
TGTGCCAGCAGCCCACGGGTACAGACCCAGTACTTC
CASSPRVQTQYF
>TRBD2|TRBV5-1|TRBJ2-3
TGCGCCAGCAGCCCCGGACTAGCTGAGACAGATACGCAGTATTTT
CASSPGLAETDTQYF
>.|TRBV11-1|TRBJ2-5
TGTGCCAGCAGCTTTACGGGGATGGAGACCCAGTACTTC
CASSFTGMETQYF
>TRBD1|TRBV19|TRBJ1-1
TGTGCCAGTAGTATGCCGCGGGGGACAGGGGACACTGAAGCTTTCTTT
CASSMPRGTGDTEAFF
>.|TRBV3-1/TRBV3-2|TRBJ1-2
TGTGCCAGCAGCCAAGGGTGGAGAAACTATGGCTACACCTTC
CASSQGWRNYGYTF
>.|TRBV12-3/TRBV12-4|TRBJ2-7
TGTGCCAGCAGTTTGAGTGGTGCGGGCGAGCAGTACTTC
CASSLSGAGEQYF